This record looks at one T cell receptor (beta chain) sequence and its context. Per the original data handling: Estimation of nucleated cell counts was performed using reference gene primer amplification. The data were produced by immunoSEQ multiplex PCR, yet TCRdb's version contains in-frame clones alone and is incomplete. The V and J calls and clone size were taken over from that table, and D and trimming were inferred from the DNA. The sample shows around 70,000 clones, 90% to 95% of them seen only once. This CDR3 has 16 residues. Germline CDR1 is GTSNPN and CDR2 is SVGIG (reference sequence). V shed 2 bases and J shed 4 bases, with 21 bases lying between them. The data were taken from a study of blood T cell repertoires in COVID-19. Study background: Whether acute or convalescent, the COVID-19 samples came from the United States, Italy and Spain. PBMCs, B-cell-depleted T cells, or T cells provided the cDNA or gDNA that made up the material.

The chain joins TRBV30 to TRBJ2-7; possible D gene TRBD1, 6 bases. This sequence originates from a human donor in a cohort sampled during active COVID-19. The specimen sequenced was peripheral blood. This chain's CDR3 is CAWSFTGSLGNYEQYF. CDR3 DNA: TGTGCCTGGAGTTTCACAGGGAGTTTGGGTAATTACGAGCAGTACTTC.